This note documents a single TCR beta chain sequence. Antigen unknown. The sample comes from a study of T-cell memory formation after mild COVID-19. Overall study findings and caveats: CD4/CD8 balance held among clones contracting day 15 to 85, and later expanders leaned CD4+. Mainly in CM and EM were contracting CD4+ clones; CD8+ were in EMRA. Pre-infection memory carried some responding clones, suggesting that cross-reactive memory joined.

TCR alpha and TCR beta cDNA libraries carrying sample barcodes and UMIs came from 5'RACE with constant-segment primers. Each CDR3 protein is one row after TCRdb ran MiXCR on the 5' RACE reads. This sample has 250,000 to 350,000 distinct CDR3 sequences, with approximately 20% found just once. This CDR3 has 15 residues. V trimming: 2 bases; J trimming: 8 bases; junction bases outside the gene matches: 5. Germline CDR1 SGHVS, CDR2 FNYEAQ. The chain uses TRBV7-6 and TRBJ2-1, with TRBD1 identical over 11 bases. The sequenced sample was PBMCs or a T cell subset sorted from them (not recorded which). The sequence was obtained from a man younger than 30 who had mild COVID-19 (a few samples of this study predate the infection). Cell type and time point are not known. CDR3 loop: CASSLYGQGAYEQFF. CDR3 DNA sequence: TGTGCCAGCAGCTTATACGGACAGGGGGCGTATGAGCAGTTCTTC.